This T cell receptor (beta chain) was documented in a study of blood T cell repertoires in COVID-19. Germline values: CDR1 KGHDR, CDR2 SFDVKD. With 2 bases removed from V and 6 bases from J, the gap between germline ends came to 4 bases. This CDR3 is built from 11 residues. Per the original data handling: Scientists estimated how many nucleated cells there were by amplifying reference gene primers. TCRdb keeps only in-frame clones here, not all; method: immunoSEQ multiplex PCR. The DNA was the basis for D and trimming; V, J and clone size are from that table. The profile covers under 350,000 clones, with about nine tenths appearing a single time and roughly 4.5% taken by the ten largest. Participant ages covered about 18 to 89 years across about two dozen US areas. Among Cohort 3 donors, those recovered had two negative PCRs, clearance, or symptom resolution.

The sample consisted of PBMCs or T cells enriched from blood (not recorded which). The receptor was isolated from a man aged 25-45 years who had recovered from COVID-19. The chain couples TRBV24-1 to TRBJ2-7; D is unclear. The CDR3 DNA sequence: TGTGCCACCAGTGATTCGTCCGAGCAGTACTTC. Its protein is CATSDSSEQYF.